This T cell receptor (beta chain) emerged from a study of blood T cell repertoires in COVID-19. Study-wide context: COVID-19 samples collected from the United States, Italy and Spain covered acute and convalescent phases. The analysed material was cDNA or gDNA that came from T cells, B-cell-depleted T cells, or PBMCs.

This clone was seen only a few times. In the study's own analysis: Reference gene primer amplification in the assay estimated nucleated cell counts. The method was immunoSEQ multiplex PCR; TCRdb's version includes in-frame clones alone and lacks a portion of them. V and J calls and clone size come straight from that table; D and trimming were deduced from the DNA. The top ten hold roughly 4% of the sample, which has about 260,000 clones, about 88% seen once. Trimming stripped 6 bases from V and 0 bases from J, with 15 bases between. This CDR3 region has 16 residues. CDR1 and CDR2 from the germline V gene are SGHTA and FQGNSA.

The origin of this receptor is a man aged 60 to 69 who had recovered from COVID-19. The sample taken for sequencing was peripheral blood. The genes are TRBV7-2 and TRBJ1-3; the D gene is possibly TRBD1 (5 bases). The CDR3 sequence is CASSLSTGDSGNTIYF. CDR3 nucleotide sequence: TGTGCCAGCAGTTTGAGTACAGGCGACTCTGGAAACACCATATATTTT.